What follows is one T cell receptor beta chain and its context. What antigen it recognizes has not been identified. No qualities accompany the bases; no much larger clone lies one base away. TCRbeta CDR3 regions were amplified from genomic DNA by means of the immunoSEQ Assay, a bias-controlled multiplex PCR. The paper's processing steps were these. The number of nucleated cells in each sample was estimated from the amplification of reference gene primers within the assay. To quantify the absolute abundance of each unique TCRbeta CDR3 rearrangement, sequence reads were collapsed and filtered. For each sample, productive Simpson clonality was calculated as the square root of Simpson's diversity index over productive rearrangements. Entries here come from immuneACCESS through TCRdb and include only in-frame sequences with V and J called. Some clones fail to appear in such tables; in the studies checked, an unresolved V gene covers under half of the shortfall, and the cause of the remainder is unknown. The V and J calls and clone size come from that table; D and trimming were worked out from the DNA. The sample contains about 69,000 clones, around 87% of them found a single time. The ten most abundant clones make up approximately 15% of the sample.

The record originates from a study of blood T cell repertoires in COVID-19 (dated by TCRdb to 2020 to 2021). Regarding the study in general: The collaborator samples originated in the United States, Italy and Spain and spanned the acute and convalescent phases of COVID-19. The material from the prospective study consisted of cDNA or gDNA derived from T cells, B-cell-depleted T cells, or PBMCs. Deeply sampled blood TCRbeta repertoires from subjects exposed to, actively infected with, or recovered from COVID-19 were included in the dataset. A freely available public database, intended as a resource for researchers studying the immune response to SARS-CoV-2, is where the repertoires were released. Samples were obtained from the ongoing ImmuneRACE study (first 160 participants) and from 1,200 or so subjects provided by 6 global collaborators. The sample metadata nearly always contained a de-identified subject ID, COVID-19 status, age in years and sex. Where available, HLA class I and class II types were taken from metadata supplied by the sample provider and were not determined by assay-based typing. Broader findings and caveats from the paper: The amount of clinical and demographic metadata varied by source and participant and was provided uncurated.

In Seattle, one collaborating source enrolled patients while the infection was active and tracked those patients longitudinally over the course of disease. Each collaborating institution followed its own protocols to collect whole blood in K2EDTA tubes. For TCRbeta analysis, collaborators shipped samples as frozen whole blood, isolated PBMCs, or DNA extracted from either of those sample types. Its CDR3 holds 14 amino acids, cysteine through phenylalanine. Only CDR3 DNA is held: 42 bases, read in frame from base 1. CDR1 and CDR2, looked up from the germline V gene (reference sequence), are SEHNR and FQNEAQ. The germline V and J ends show losses of 1 base and 5 bases respectively, and no gene match explains 4 bases of the junction.

This sequence was found in a man aged 40-49 years with COVID-19, enrolled during active disease. Sequencing was done on a sample of peripheral blood. The V and J genes are TRBV7-9 and TRBJ1-1, and 7 junctional nucleotides match TRBD1. The nucleotides are TGTGCCAGCAGCTTAGAGGGGGCAAATACTGAAGCTTTCTTT. This gives the protein CASSLEGANTEAFF. The CDR3 plus the reference TRBV7-9 and TRBJ1-1 genes for the other parts give the full variable domain: DTGVSQNPRHKITKRGQNVTFRCDPISEHNRLYWYRQTLGQGPEFLTYFQNEAQLEKSRLLSDRFSAERPKGSFSTLEIQRTEQGDSAMYLCASSLEGANTEAFFGQGTRLTVV.